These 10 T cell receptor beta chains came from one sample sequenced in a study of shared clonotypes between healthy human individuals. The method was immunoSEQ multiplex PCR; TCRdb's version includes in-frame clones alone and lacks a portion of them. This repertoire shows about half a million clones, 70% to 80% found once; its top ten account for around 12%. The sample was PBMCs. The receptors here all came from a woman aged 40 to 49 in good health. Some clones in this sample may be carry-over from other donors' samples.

The CDR3: CASSEQGASEQYF. The CDR3 DNA reads as TGTGCCAGCAGTGAACAGGGGGCCTCCGAGCAGTACTTC. The chain couples TRBV2 to TRBJ2-7; TRBD1 matches at 8 bases. Germline V gives CDR1 SNHLY, CDR2 FYNNEI. Germline trimming cut 2 bases from V and 6 bases from J; bases unmatched to any gene: 3. The CDR3 spans 13 residues.

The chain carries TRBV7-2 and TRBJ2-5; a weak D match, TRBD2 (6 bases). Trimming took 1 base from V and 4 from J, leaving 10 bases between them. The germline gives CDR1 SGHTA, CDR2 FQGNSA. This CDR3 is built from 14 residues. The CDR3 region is CASSLEGGTETQYF. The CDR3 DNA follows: TGTGCCAGCAGCTTAGAAGGAGGGACAGAGACCCAGTACTTC.

The CDR3 nucleotides read TGTGCCAGCAGCTTAGTCTCTAGCGATCCAGAGACCCAGTACTTC. Protein: CASSLVSSDPETQYF. V usage is TRBV7-2 and J usage is TRBJ2-5, with a possible D match to TRBD2 (6 bases). The germline gives CDR1 SGHTA, CDR2 FQGNSA. CDR3 length: 15 residues. Trimming shortened V by 1 base and J by 4 bases, and 13 bases separated the two germline ends.

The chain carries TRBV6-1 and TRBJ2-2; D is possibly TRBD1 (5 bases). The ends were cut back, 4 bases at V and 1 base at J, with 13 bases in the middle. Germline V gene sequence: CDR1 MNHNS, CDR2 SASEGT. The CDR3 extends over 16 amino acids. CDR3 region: CASSGVGRENTGELFF. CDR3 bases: TGTGCCAGCAGTGGAGTTGGCAGGGAGAACACCGGGGAGCTGTTTTTT.

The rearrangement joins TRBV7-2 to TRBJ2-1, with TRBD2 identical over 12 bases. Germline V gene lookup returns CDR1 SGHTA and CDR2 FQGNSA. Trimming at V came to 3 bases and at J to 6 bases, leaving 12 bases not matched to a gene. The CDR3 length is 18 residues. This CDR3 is CASSLGLTSGSWFNEQFF. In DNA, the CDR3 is TGTGCCAGCAGCTTGGGCCTGACTAGCGGGAGTTGGTTCAATGAGCAGTTCTTC.

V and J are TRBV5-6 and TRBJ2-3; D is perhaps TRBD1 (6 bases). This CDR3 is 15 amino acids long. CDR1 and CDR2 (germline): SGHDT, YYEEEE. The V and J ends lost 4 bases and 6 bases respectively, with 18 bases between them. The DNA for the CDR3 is TGTGCCAGCAGCCCCTATCGGACAGCTGGCGATACGCAGTATTTT. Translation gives CASSPYRTAGDTQYF.

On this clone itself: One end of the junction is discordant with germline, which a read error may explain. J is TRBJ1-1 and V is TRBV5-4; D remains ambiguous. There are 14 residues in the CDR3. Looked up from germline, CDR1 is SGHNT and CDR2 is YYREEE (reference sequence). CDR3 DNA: TGTGCCGGCAGCTTCGAGCTAGGGAGCACTGAAGCTTTCTTT. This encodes CAGSFELGSTEAFF.

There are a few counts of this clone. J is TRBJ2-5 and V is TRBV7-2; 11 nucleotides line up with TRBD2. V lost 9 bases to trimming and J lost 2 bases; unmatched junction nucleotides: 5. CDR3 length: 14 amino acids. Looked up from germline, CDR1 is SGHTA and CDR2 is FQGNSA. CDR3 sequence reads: CARCLAGGQETQYF. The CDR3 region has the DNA TGTGCCAGGTGTCTAGCGGGAGGTCAAGAGACCCAGTACTTC.

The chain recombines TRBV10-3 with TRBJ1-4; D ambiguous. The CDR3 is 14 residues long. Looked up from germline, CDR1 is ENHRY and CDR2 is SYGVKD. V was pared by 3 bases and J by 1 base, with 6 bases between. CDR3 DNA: TGTGCCATCAGTGAACGGGGAACTAATGAAAAACTGTTTTTT. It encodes CAISERGTNEKLFF.

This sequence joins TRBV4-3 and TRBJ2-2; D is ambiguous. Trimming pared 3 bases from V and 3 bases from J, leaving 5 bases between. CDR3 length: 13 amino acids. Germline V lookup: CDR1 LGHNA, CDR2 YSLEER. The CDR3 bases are TGCGCCAGCAGCCAGGTGCACACCGGGGAGCTGTTTTTT. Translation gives CASSQVHTGELFF.